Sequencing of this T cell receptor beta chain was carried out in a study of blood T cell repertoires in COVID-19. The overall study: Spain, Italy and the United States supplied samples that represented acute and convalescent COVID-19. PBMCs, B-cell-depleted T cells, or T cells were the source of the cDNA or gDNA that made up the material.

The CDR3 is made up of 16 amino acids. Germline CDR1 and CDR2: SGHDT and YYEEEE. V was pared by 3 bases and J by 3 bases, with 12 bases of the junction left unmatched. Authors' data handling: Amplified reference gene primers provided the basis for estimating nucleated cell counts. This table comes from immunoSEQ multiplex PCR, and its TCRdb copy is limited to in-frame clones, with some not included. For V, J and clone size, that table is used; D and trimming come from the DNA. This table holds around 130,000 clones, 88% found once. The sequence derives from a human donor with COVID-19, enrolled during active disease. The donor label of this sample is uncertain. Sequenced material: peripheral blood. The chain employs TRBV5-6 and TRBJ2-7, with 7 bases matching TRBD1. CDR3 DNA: TGTGCCAGCAGCTCGAGGGTGACAGGGAATTTCTACGAGCAGTACTTC. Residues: CASSSRVTGNFYEQYF.